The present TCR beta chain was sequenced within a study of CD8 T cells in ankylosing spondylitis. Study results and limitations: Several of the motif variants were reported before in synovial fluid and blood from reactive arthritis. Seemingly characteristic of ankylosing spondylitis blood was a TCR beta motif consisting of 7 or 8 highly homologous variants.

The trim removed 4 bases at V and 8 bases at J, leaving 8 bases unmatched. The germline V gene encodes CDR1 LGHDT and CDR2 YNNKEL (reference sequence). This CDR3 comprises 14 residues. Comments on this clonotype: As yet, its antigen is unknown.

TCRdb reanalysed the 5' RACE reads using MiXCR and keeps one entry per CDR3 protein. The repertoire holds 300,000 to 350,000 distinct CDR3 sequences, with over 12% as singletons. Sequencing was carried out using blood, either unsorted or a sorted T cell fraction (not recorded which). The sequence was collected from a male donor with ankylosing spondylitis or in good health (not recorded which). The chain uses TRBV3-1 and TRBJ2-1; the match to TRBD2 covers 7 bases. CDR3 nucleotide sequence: TGTGCCAGCAGCCGACGGACTAGTTGGGATGAGCAGTTCTTC. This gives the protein CASSRRTSWDEQFF.